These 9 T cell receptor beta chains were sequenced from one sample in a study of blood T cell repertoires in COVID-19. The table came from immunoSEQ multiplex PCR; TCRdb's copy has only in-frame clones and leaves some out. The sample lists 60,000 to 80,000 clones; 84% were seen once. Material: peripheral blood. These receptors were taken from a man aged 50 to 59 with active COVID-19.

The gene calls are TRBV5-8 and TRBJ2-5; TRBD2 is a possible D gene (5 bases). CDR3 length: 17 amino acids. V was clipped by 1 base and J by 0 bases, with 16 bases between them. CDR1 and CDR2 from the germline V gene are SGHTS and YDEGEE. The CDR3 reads CASSLFGRTLYQETQYF. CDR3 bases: TGTGCCAGCAGCTTGTTCGGTCGGACTCTGTACCAAGAGACCCAGTACTTC.

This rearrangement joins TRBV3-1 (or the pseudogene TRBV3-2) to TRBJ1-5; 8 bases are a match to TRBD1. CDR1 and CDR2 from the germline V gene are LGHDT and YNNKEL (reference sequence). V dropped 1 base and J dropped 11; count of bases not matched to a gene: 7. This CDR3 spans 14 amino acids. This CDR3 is CASSQAGGGGAQHF. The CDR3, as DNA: TGTGCCAGCAGCCAAGCAGGGGGCGGCGGGGCCCAGCATTTT.

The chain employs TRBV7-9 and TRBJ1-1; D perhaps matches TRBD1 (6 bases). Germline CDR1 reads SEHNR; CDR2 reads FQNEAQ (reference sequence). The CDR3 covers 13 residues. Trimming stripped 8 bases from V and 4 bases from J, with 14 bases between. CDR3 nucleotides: TGTGCCAGCGCGCAGGGGAGGGGCACTGAAGCTTTCTTT. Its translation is CASAQGRGTEAFF. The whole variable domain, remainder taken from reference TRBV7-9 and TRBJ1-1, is DTGVSQNPRHKITKRGQNVTFRCDPISEHNRLYWYRQTLGQGPEFLTYFQNEAQLEKSRLLSDRFSAERPKGSFSTLEIQRTEQGDSAMYLCASAQGRGTEAFFGQGTRLTVV.

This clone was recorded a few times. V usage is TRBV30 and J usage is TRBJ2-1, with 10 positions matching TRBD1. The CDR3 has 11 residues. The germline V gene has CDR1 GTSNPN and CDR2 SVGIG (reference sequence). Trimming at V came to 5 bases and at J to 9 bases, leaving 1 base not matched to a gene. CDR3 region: CAWGQGGEQFF. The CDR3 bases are TGTGCCTGGGGACAGGGGGGTGAGCAGTTCTTC.

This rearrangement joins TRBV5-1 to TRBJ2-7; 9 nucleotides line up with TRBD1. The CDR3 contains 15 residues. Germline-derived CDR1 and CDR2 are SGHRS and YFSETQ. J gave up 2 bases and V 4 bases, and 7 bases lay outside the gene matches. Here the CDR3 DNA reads TGCGCCAGCAGCCTGGGGACAGGGAGCCCCTACGAGCAGTACTTC. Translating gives CASSLGTGSPYEQYF. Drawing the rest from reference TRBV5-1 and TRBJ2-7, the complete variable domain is KAGVTQTPRYLIKTRGQQVTLSCSPISGHRSVSWYQQTPGQGLQFLFEYFSETQRNKGNFPGRFSGRQFSNSRSEMNVSTLELGDSALYLCASSLGTGSPYEQYFGPGTRLTVT.

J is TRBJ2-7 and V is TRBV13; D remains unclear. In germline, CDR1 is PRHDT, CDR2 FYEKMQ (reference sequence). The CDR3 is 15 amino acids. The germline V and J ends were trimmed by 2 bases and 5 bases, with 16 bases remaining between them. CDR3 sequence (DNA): TGTGCCAGCAGCTTATCAGGCGAGAGACGGAACGAGCAGTACTTC. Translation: CASSLSGERRNEQYF. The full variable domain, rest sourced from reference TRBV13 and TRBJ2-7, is AAGVIQSPRHLIKEKRETATLKCYPIPRHDTVYWYQQGPGQDPQFLISFYEKMQSDKGSIPDRFSAQQFSDYHSELNMSSLELGDSALYFCASSLSGERRNEQYFGPGTRLTVT.

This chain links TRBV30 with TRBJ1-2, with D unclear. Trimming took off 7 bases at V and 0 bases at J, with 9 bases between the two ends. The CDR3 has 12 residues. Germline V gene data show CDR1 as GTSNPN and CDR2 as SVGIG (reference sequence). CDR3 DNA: TGTGCCTTCCACAGTCCTAACTATGGCTACACCTTC. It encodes CAFHSPNYGYTF. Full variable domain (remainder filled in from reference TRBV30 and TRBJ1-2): SQTIHQWPATLVQPVGSPLSLECTVEGTSNPNLYWYRQAAGRGLQLLFYSVGIGQISSEVPQNLSASRPQDRQFILSSKKLLLSDSGFYLCAFHSPNYGYTFGSGTRLTVV.

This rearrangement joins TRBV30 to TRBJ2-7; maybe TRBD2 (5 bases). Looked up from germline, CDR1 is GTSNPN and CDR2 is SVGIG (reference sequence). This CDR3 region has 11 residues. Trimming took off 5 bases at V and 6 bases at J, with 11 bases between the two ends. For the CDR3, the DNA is TGTGCCTGGGGGAGAGCCGCCGAGCAGTACTTC. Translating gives CAWGRAAEQYF.

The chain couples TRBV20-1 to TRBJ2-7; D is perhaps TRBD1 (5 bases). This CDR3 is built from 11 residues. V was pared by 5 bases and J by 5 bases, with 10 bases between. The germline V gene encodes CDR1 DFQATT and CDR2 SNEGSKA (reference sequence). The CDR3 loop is CSAVWGDEQYF. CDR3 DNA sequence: TGCAGTGCTGTGTGGGGCGACGAGCAGTACTTC.